What follows are 6 T cell receptor beta chains derived from one specimen sequenced in a study of T cells after yellow fever vaccination. TCRdb fed the 5' RACE reads into MiXCR, producing one record per CDR3 protein. The sample lists more than 300,000 distinct CDR3 sequences, around 4.5% occurring once. The sequenced sample was PBMCs, obtained 15 days after the yellow fever booster vaccination. These receptors originate from a man between 18 and 35 years old who received the YFV17D yellow fever vaccine.

This clonotype has at least ten counts. The chain couples TRBV10-3 to TRBJ2-4, with D possibly called TRBD1 or TRBD2 (5 bases each). Germline CDR1 ENHRY, CDR2 SYGVKD. The V and J ends lost 0 bases and 8 bases respectively, with 11 bases between them. CDR3 length equals 14 residues. CDR3 sequence reads: CAISESRGEDIQYF. CDR3 coding DNA: TGTGCCATCAGTGAGTCAAGGGGAGAGGACATTCAGTACTTC.

The gene calls are TRBV4-2 and TRBJ1-5; D is undetermined. The CDR3 sequence is 15 residues long. Germline-derived CDR1 and CDR2 are LGHNA and YNFKEQ. V was clipped by 5 bases and J by 2 bases, with 13 bases between them. The CDR3 DNA is TGTGCCAGCAGCGCTAGGAACTATGGCAATCAGCCCCAGCATTTT. It encodes CASSARNYGNQPQHF.

The V call is TRBV4-2, the J call TRBJ1-1; TRBD1 aligns across 7 bases. Germline lookup yields CDR1 LGHNA and CDR2 YNFKEQ. The CDR3 runs 12 residues. The junction had 0 bases not matched to a gene; V was cut back by 0 bases and J by 8 bases. CDR3 sequence (DNA): TGTGCCAGCAGCCAAGACAGGGGGGAAGCTTTCTTT. This translates into CASSQDRGEAFF.

This clonotype was counted many times. The chain employs TRBV7-2 and TRBJ2-5; D perhaps matches TRBD2 (5 bases). This CDR3 is built from 14 residues. Germline V gene data show CDR1 as SGHTA and CDR2 as FQGNSA. The V and J ends lost 5 bases and 5 bases respectively, with 15 bases between them. CDR3 region: CASSADLSLETQYF. DNA of the CDR3: TGTGCCAGCAGCGCGGACTTATCATTGGAGACCCAGTACTTC.

This chain links TRBV11-2 with TRBJ2-5; weak D call: TRBD2 (5 bases). The germline V and J ends were trimmed by 5 bases and 4 bases, with 11 bases remaining between them. Per germline, CDR1 SGHAT and CDR2 FQNNGV. The CDR3 spans 13 residues. As DNA, the CDR3 is TGTGCCAGCAGCCTACTAGTGGGAGAGACCCAGTACTTC. It translates to CASSLLVGETQYF.

This clonotype has just a few counts. The chain joins TRBV20-1 to TRBJ1-6; D remains ambiguous. The CDR3 runs to 16 residues. Per germline, CDR1 DFQATT and CDR2 SNEGSKA (reference sequence). Trimming took off 1 base at V and 2 bases at J, with 12 bases between the two ends. The CDR3 spells CSARGPTTTYNSPLHF. The CDR3 DNA reads TGCAGTGCTAGAGGACCTACCACCACCTATAATTCACCCCTCCACTTT.